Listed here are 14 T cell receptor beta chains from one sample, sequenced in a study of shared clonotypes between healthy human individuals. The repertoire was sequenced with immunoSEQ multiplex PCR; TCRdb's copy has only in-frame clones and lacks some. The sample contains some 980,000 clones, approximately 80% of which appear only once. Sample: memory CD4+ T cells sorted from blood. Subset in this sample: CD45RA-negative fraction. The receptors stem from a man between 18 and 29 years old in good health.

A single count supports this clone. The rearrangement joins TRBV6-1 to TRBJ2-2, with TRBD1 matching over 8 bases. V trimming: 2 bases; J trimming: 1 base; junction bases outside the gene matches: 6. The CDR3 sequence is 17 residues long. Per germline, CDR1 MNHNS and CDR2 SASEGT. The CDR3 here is CASSEPLTGVNTGELFF. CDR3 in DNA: TGTGCCAGCAGTGAACCCCTGACAGGGGTGAACACCGGGGAGCTGTTTTTT.

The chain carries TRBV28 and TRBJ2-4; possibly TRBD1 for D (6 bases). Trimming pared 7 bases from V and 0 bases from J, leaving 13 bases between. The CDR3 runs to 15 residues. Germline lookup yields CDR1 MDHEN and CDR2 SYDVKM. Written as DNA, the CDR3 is TGTGCCAGCACCCGGACAGCCCTAGCCAAAAACATTCAGTACTTC. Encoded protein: CASTRTALAKNIQYF. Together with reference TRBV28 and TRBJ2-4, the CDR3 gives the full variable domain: DVKVTQSSRYLVKRTGEKVFLECVQDMDHENMFWYRQDPGLGLRLIYFSYDVKMKEKGDIPEGYSVSREKKERFSLILESASTNQTSMYLCASTRTALAKNIQYFGAGTRLSVL.

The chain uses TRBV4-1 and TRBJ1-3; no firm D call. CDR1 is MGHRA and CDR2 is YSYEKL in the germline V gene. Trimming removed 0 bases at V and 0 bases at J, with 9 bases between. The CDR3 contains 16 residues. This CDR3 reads CASSQDSDYSGNTIYF. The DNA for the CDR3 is TGCGCCAGCAGCCAAGACTCCGACTACTCTGGAAACACCATATATTTT.

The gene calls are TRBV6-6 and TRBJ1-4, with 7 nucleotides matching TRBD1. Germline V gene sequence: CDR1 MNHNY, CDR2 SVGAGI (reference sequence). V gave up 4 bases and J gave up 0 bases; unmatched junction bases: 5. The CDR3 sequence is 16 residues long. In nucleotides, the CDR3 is TGTGCCAGCAGTTGGATACAGGGGTCAACTAATGAAAAACTGTTTTTT. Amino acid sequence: CASSWIQGSTNEKLFF.

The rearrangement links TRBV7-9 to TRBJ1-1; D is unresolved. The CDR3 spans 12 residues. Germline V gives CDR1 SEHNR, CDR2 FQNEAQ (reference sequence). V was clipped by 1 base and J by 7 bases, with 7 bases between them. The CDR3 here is CASSLVANEAFF. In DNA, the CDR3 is TGTGCCAGCAGCTTAGTGGCGAATGAAGCTTTCTTT.

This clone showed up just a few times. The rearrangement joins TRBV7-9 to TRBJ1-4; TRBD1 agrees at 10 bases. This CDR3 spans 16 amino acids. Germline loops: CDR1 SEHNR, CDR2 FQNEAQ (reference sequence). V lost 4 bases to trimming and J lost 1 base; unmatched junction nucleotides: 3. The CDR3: CASSSRTGGTNEKLFF. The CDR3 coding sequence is TGTGCCAGCAGCTCGAGGACAGGGGGAACTAATGAAAAACTGTTTTTT.

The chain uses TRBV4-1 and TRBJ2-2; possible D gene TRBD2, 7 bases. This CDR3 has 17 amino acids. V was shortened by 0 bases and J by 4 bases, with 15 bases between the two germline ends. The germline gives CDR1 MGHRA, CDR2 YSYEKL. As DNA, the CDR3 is TGCGCCAGCAGCCAAGATAGAAAGGGGGGGGTCACCGGGGAGCTGTTTTTT. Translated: CASSQDRKGGVTGELFF.

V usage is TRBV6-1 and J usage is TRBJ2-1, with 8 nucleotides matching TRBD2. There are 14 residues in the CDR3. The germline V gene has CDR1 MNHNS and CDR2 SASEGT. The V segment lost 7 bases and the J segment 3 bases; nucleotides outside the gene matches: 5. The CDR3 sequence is CASTLAAGYNEQFF. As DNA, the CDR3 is TGTGCCAGCACACTAGCGGCCGGCTACAATGAGCAGTTCTTC.

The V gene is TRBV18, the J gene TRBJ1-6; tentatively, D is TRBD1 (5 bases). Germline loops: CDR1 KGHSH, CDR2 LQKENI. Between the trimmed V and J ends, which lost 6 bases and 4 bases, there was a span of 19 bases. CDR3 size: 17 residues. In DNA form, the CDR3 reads TGTGCCAGCTCGGGGGGGACCGGGACTACATATAATTCACCCCTCCACTTT. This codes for CASSGGTGTTYNSPLHF. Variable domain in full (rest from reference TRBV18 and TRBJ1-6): NAGVMQNPRHLVRRRGQEARLRCSPMKGHSHVYWYRQLPEEGLKFMVYLQKENIIDESGMPKERFSAEFPKEGPSILRIQQVVRGDSAAYFCASSGGTGTTYNSPLHFGNGTRLTVT.

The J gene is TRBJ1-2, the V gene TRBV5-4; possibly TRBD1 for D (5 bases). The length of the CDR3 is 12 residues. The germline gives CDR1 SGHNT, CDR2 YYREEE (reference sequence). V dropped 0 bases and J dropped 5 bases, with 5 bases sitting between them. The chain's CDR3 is CASSLGQYGYTF. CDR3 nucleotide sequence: TGTGCCAGCAGCTTGGGACAGTATGGCTACACCTTC.

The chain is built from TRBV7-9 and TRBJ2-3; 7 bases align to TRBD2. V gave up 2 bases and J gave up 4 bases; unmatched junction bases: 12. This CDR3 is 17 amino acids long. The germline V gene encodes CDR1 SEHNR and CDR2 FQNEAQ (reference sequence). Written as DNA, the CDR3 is TGTGCCAGCAGCTTATCTACGGCGGGAGTTCCCCCAGATACGCAGTATTTT. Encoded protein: CASSLSTAGVPPDTQYF.

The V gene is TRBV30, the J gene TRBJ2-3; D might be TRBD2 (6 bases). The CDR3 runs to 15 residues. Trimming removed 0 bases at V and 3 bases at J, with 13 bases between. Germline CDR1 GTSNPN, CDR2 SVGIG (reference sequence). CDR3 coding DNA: TGTGCCTGGAGTGTCGGGACTTCGGAAACAGATACGCAGTATTTT. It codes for CAWSVGTSETDTQYF.

The CDR3 spells CASKSSQTEQFF. The CDR3 DNA follows: TGTGCCAGCAAATCGTCACAGACTGAGCAGTTCTTC. V usage is TRBV28 and J usage is TRBJ2-1; D unclear. The V end lost 7 bases, the J end lost 9 bases, and 13 bases lay between the germline ends. The germline V gene has CDR1 MDHEN and CDR2 SYDVKM. This CDR3 is 12 amino acids long.

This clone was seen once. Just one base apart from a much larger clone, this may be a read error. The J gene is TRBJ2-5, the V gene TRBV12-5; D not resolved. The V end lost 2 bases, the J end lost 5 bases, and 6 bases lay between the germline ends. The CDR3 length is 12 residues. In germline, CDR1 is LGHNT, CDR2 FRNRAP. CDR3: CASGLIGETQYF. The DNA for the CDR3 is TGTGCTAGTGGTTTGATTGGGGAGACCCAGTACTTC.